The rows below give T cell receptor beta chains drawn from one sample of a study of T cells in Graves' hyperthyroidism and ophthalmopathy. Each CDR3 protein gets one entry after TCRdb re-called the multiplex PCR reads with MiXCR. The profile shows about 590,000 distinct CDR3 sequences, 14% of them singletons. Sequenced input: blood. These receptors were obtained from a young woman with Graves' ophthalmopathy. The CDR3 runs from the conserved cysteine through the conserved F or W. Fields, in order: V gene, D gene, clone size, J gene, CDR3 DNA, CDR3 protein. A D gene is named only where the DNA matches it firmly. Clone size is shown for a subset of rows, as once, few, many or a class of expanded clone.

v_gene: TRBV28
d_gene: .
abundance: few
j_gene: TRBJ1-2
CDR3nt: TGTGCCAGCAGTTTATGGGCGGCCTCGGGGTATGGCTACACCTTC
CDR3aa: CASSLWAASGYGYTF

v_gene: TRBV4-1
d_gene: .
abundance: .
j_gene: TRBJ1-6
CDR3nt: TGCGCCAGCAGCCAAAGCCAGGGGTCTAATTCACCCCTCCACTTT
CDR3aa: CASSQSQGSNSPLHF

v_gene: TRBV12-3/TRBV12-4
d_gene: TRBD2
abundance: many
j_gene: TRBJ2-3
CDR3nt: TGTGCCAGCAGTTTTCCAGCGGGAGGGGTTTGGGATACGCAGTATTTT
CDR3aa: CASSFPAGGVWDTQYF

v_gene: TRBV6-1
d_gene: TRBD1
abundance: .
j_gene: TRBJ1-2
CDR3nt: TGTGCCAGCAGCCCGAGGGGACAGGGGGCGGATGGCTACACCTTC
CDR3aa: CASSPRGQGADGYTF

v_gene: TRBV2
d_gene: TRBD1
abundance: many
j_gene: TRBJ1-4
CDR3nt: TGTGCCAGCCATCAAGGGGGACAGGGGTATGAAAAACTGTTTTTT
CDR3aa: CASHQGGQGYEKLFF

v_gene: TRBV4-1
d_gene: .
abundance: few
j_gene: TRBJ2-1
CDR3nt: TGCGCCAGCAGCCAACCCTCCGGCGGCTACAATGAGCAGTTCTTC
CDR3aa: CASSQPSGGYNEQFF

v_gene: TRBV27
d_gene: .
abundance: many
j_gene: TRBJ2-3
CDR3nt: TGTGCCAGCAGTTTATTAGGCAACGCAGATACGCAGTATTTT
CDR3aa: CASSLLGNADTQYF

v_gene: TRBV7-9
d_gene: .
abundance: .
j_gene: TRBJ2-7
CDR3nt: TGTGCCAGCAGCTTAGCGCGGCCCGGGAGGGGGCCCTACGAGCAGTACTTC
CDR3aa: CASSLARPGRGPYEQYF

v_gene: TRBV7-9
d_gene: .
abundance: few
j_gene: TRBJ2-5
CDR3nt: TGTGCCAGCACCCCGGGACCGGAGGATGAGACCCAGTACTTC
CDR3aa: CASTPGPEDETQYF

v_gene: TRBV9
d_gene: .
abundance: .
j_gene: TRBJ1-1
CDR3nt: TGTGCCAGCAGCGAGGCGGGGGTCCGGACTGAAGCTTTCTTT
CDR3aa: CASSEAGVRTEAFF

v_gene: TRBV11-2
d_gene: TRBD1
abundance: many
j_gene: TRBJ2-7
CDR3nt: TGTGCCAGCAGCCCCCGGGACAGGCCCGTGTTGCACGGCTCCTACGAGCAGTACTTC
CDR3aa: CASSPRDRPVLHGSYEQYF

v_gene: TRBV4-2
d_gene: .
abundance: .
j_gene: TRBJ2-7
CDR3nt: TGTGCCAGCAGCCAAGGGGCGGGATCCTACGAGCAGTACTTC
CDR3aa: CASSQGAGSYEQYF

v_gene: TRBV2
d_gene: .
abundance: many
j_gene: TRBJ2-1
CDR3nt: TGTGCCAGCAGGGTCCCGTGGTCACGGAATGAGCAGTTCTTC
CDR3aa: CASRVPWSRNEQFF

v_gene: TRBV5-5
d_gene: TRBD2
abundance: many
j_gene: TRBJ2-3
CDR3nt: TGTGCCAGCAGTAGAGCTAGCGGGAGCACAGATACGCAGTATTTT
CDR3aa: CASSRASGSTDTQYF

v_gene: TRBV6-2/TRBV6-3
d_gene: .
abundance: many
j_gene: TRBJ1-5
CDR3nt: TGTGCCAGCAGGTGGACAGCGTATAGCAATCAGCCCCAGCATTTT
CDR3aa: CASRWTAYSNQPQHF

v_gene: TRBV7-2
d_gene: .
abundance: many
j_gene: TRBJ2-7
CDR3nt: TGTGCCAGCAGCGAGGACAGTCCCTACGAGCAGTACTTC
CDR3aa: CASSEDSPYEQYF

v_gene: TRBV20-1
d_gene: TRBD1
abundance: many
j_gene: TRBJ1-5
CDR3nt: TGCAGTGCTAGGGACAGGGGGCGAGGGAGCAGCAATCAGCCCCAGCATTTT
CDR3aa: CSARDRGRGSSNQPQHF

v_gene: TRBV6-1
d_gene: .
abundance: many
j_gene: TRBJ1-5
CDR3nt: TGTGCCAGCAGTGAAGCGAGGGGTAGAGGCAATCAGCCCCAGCATTTT
CDR3aa: CASSEARGRGNQPQHF

v_gene: TRBV9
d_gene: .
abundance: .
j_gene: TRBJ1-5
CDR3nt: TGTGCCAGCAGCGTGGGGGGACTGCTCAATCAGCCCCAGCATTTT
CDR3aa: CASSVGGLLNQPQHF

v_gene: TRBV9
d_gene: .
abundance: .
j_gene: TRBJ1-6
CDR3nt: TGTGCCAGCAGCGTAGGACCCCCGGTAGTTAATTCACCCCTCCACTTT
CDR3aa: CASSVGPPVVNSPLHF

v_gene: TRBV5-1
d_gene: .
abundance: many
j_gene: TRBJ2-7
CDR3nt: TGCGCCAGCAGCTTGGAGACGCGTTACGAGCAGTACTTC
CDR3aa: CASSLETRYEQYF

v_gene: TRBV12-5
d_gene: .
abundance: .
j_gene: TRBJ2-3
CDR3nt: TGTGCTAGTGCCCTATCCCTAAGCACAGATACGCAGTATTTT
CDR3aa: CASALSLSTDTQYF

v_gene: TRBV10-3
d_gene: .
abundance: many
j_gene: TRBJ2-1
CDR3nt: TGTGCCATCAGTGAGCACTATAGCGATGAGCAGTTCTTC
CDR3aa: CAISEHYSDEQFF

v_gene: TRBV10-3
d_gene: .
abundance: few
j_gene: TRBJ1-3
CDR3nt: TGTGCCACGCGGGACGGAAACTCTGGAAACACCATATATTTT
CDR3aa: CATRDGNSGNTIYF

v_gene: TRBV30
d_gene: .
abundance: many
j_gene: TRBJ1-1
CDR3nt: TGTGCCTGGAGTGTATCAATAGACAGGAGAGCTTTCTTT
CDR3aa: CAWSVSIDRRAFF

v_gene: TRBV4-3
d_gene: .
abundance: many
j_gene: TRBJ1-2
CDR3nt: TGCGCCAGCAGCCAAGAGCGGCATTCCTCCTATGGCTACACCTTC
CDR3aa: CASSQERHSSYGYTF

v_gene: TRBV12-3/TRBV12-4
d_gene: .
abundance: few
j_gene: TRBJ2-5
CDR3nt: TGTGCCAGCAGTACGACTGCAGGGACCCAGTACTTC
CDR3aa: CASSTTAGTQYF

v_gene: TRBV19
d_gene: .
abundance: .
j_gene: TRBJ2-7
CDR3nt: TGTGCCAGTAGTAGAAGTACGGCAGTCCCCTACGGGCAGTACTTC
CDR3aa: CASSRSTAVPYGQYF

v_gene: TRBV29-1
d_gene: TRBD1
abundance: medium-sized
j_gene: TRBJ2-7
CDR3nt: TGCAGCGTTGTAATCGGTGCTGCCACAGGGGACGAGCAGTACTTC
CDR3aa: CSVVIGAATGDEQYF

v_gene: TRBV11-1
d_gene: .
abundance: many
j_gene: TRBJ1-1
CDR3nt: TGTGCCAGCAGCACTCGGGCAGGGGCGGGCACTGAAGCTTTCTTT
CDR3aa: CASSTRAGAGTEAFF

v_gene: TRBV9
d_gene: .
abundance: many
j_gene: TRBJ1-1
CDR3nt: TGTGCCAGCAGCACGCGGACTGGGGCTGAAGCTTTCTTT
CDR3aa: CASSTRTGAEAFF

v_gene: TRBV6-6
d_gene: .
abundance: .
j_gene: TRBJ1-1
CDR3nt: TGTGCCAGCAGTTACTCGATAGTACTCGGCACTGAAGCTTTCTTT
CDR3aa: CASSYSIVLGTEAFF

v_gene: TRBV4-3
d_gene: .
abundance: .
j_gene: TRBJ1-5
CDR3nt: TGCGCCAGCAGCCAAGATACGGGGTTTCAGCCCCAGCATTTT
CDR3aa: CASSQDTGFQPQHF

v_gene: TRBV6-6
d_gene: .
abundance: many
j_gene: TRBJ1-1
CDR3nt: TGTGCCAGCAGTTACAGGCCCATGAACACTGAAGCTTTCTTT
CDR3aa: CASSYRPMNTEAFF

v_gene: TRBV5-1
d_gene: TRBD1
abundance: many
j_gene: TRBJ2-7
CDR3nt: TGCGCCAGCAGCTTGGCGGGACAGCGGACCTCCTACGAGCAGTACTTC
CDR3aa: CASSLAGQRTSYEQYF